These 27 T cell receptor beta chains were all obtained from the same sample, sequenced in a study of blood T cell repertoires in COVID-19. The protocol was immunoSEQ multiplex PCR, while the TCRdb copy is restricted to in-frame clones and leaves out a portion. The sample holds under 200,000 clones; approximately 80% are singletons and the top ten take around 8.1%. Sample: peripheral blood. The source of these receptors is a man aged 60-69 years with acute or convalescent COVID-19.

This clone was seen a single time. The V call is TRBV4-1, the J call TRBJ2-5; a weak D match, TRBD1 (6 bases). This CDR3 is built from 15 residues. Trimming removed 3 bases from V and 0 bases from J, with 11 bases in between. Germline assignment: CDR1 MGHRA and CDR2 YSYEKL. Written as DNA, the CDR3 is TGCGCCAGCAGCCAGGGGGACACCGACCAAGAGACCCAGTACTTC. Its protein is CASSQGDTDQETQYF.

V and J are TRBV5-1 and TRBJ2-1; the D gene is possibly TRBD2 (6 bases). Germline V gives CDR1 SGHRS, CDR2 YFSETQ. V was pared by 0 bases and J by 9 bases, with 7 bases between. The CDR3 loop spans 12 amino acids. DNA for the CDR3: TGCGCCAGCAGCTTGGACGGGGGTGAGCAGTTCTTC. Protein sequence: CASSLDGGEQFF.

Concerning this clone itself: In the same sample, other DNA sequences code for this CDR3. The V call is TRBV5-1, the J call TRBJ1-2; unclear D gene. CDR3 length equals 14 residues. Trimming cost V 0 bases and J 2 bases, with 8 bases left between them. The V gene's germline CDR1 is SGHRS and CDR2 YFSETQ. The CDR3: CASSLAPGNYGYTF. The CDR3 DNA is TGCGCCAGCAGCTTGGCACCGGGAAACTATGGCTACACCTTC.

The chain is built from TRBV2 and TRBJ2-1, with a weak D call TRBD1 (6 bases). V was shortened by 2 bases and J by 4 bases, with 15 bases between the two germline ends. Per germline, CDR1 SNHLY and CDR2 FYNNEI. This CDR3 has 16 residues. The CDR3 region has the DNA TGTGCCAGCAGTGAAAGCACAGGGACATGGTACAATGAGCAGTTCTTC. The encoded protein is CASSESTGTWYNEQFF.

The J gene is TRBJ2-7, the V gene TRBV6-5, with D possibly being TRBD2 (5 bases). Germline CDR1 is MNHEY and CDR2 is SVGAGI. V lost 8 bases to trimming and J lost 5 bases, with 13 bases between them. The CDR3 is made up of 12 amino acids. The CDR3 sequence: CASDWGSDEQYF. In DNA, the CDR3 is TGTGCCAGCGATTGGGGTAGCGACGAGCAGTACTTC.

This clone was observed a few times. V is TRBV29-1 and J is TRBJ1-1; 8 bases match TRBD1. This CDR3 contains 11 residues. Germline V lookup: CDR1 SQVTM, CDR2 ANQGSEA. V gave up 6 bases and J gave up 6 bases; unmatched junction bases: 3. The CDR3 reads CSVAQGAEAFF. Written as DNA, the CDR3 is TGCAGCGTAGCACAGGGGGCTGAAGCTTTCTTT. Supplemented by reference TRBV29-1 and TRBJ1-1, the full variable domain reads SAVISQKPSRDICQRGTSLTIQCQVDSQVTMMFWYRQQPGQSLTLIATANQGSEATYESGFVIDKFPISRPNLTFSTLTVSNMSPEDSSIYLCSVAQGAEAFFGQGTRLTVV.

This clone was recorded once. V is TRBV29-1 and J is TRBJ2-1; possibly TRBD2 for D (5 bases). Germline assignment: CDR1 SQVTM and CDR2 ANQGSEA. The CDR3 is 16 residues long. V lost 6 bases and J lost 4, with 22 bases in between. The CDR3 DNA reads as TGCAGCGTGGGCCCCCGCGTGGCGGGCCCTTACAATGAGCAGTTCTTC. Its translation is CSVGPRVAGPYNEQFF.

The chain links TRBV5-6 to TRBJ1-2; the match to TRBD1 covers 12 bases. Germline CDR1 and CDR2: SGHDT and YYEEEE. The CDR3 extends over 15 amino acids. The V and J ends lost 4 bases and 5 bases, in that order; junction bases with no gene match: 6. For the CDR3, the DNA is TGTGCCAGCAGCCCGGGACAGGGGGCGGTGTATGGCTACACCTTC. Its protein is CASSPGQGAVYGYTF.

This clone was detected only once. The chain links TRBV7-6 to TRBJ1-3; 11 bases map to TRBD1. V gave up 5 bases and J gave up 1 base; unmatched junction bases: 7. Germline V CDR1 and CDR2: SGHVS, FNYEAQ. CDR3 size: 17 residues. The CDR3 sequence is CASSPRDRGFSGNTIYF. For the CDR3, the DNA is TGTGCCAGCAGCCCACGGGACAGGGGGTTTTCTGGAAACACCATATATTTT. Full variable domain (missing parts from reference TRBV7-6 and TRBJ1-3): GAGVSQSPRYKVTKRGQDVALRCDPISGHVSLYWYRQALGQGPEFLTYFNYEAQQDKSGLPNDRFSAERPEGSISTLTIQRTEQRDSAMYRCASSPRDRGFSGNTIYFGEGSWLTVV.

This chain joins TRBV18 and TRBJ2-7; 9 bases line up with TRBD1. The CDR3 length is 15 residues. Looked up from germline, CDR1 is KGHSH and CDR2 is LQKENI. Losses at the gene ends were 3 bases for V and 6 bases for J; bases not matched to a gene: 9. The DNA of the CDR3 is TGTGCCAGCTCACCTACCGGGACAGGGACGGGCGAGCAGTACTTC. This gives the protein CASSPTGTGTGEQYF.

Here the CDR3 reads CAWGRQGRYEQYF. The CDR3 bases are TGTGCCTGGGGGAGACAGGGTAGATACGAGCAGTACTTC. This chain joins TRBV30 and TRBJ2-7; 7 bases are a match to TRBD1. The CDR3 is 13 amino acids. Germline-derived CDR1 and CDR2 are GTSNPN and SVGIG (reference sequence). V lost 5 bases, J lost 4 bases, and 8 bases stayed unmatched. Supplemented by reference TRBV30 and TRBJ2-7, the full variable domain reads SQTIHQWPATLVQPVGSPLSLECTVEGTSNPNLYWYRQAAGRGLQLLFYSVGIGQISSEVPQNLSASRPQDRQFILSSKKLLLSDSGFYLCAWGRQGRYEQYFGPGTRLTVT.

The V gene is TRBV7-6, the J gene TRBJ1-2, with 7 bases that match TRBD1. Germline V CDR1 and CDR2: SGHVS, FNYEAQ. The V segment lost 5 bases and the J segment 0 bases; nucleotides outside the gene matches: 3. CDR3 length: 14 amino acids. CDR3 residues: CASSPGTANYGYTF. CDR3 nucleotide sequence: TGTGCCAGCAGCCCAGGGACAGCTAACTATGGCTACACCTTC.

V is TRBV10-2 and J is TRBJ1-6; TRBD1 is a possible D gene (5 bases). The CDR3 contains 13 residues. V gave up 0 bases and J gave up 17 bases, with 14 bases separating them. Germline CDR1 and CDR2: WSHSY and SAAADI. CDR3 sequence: CASSESIGPGFHF. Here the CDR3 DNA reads TGCGCCAGCAGTGAGTCGATAGGGCCAGGGTTCCACTTT.

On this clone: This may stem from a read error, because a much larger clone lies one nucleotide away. In DNA form, the CDR3 reads TGTGCCAGCAGCTTAAGTACAGGGGGGGCCTACGAGCAGTACTTC. It encodes CASSLSTGGAYEQYF. The chain uses TRBV7-8 and TRBJ2-7; TRBD1 is a possible D gene (8 bases). Germline V gene sequence: CDR1 SGHVS, CDR2 FQNEAQ. The ends were cut back, 2 bases at V and 2 bases at J, with 13 bases in the middle. There are 15 residues in the CDR3.

The CDR3: CAWSLVSGDTDTQYF. The CDR3 nucleotides are TGTGCCTGGAGTTTAGTAAGCGGGGACACAGATACGCAGTATTTT. V is TRBV30 and J is TRBJ2-3; 7 bases map to TRBD2. V was clipped by 2 bases and J by 2 bases; unmatched bases: 7. The CDR3 length is 15 residues. Germline V lookup: CDR1 GTSNPN, CDR2 SVGIG (reference sequence).

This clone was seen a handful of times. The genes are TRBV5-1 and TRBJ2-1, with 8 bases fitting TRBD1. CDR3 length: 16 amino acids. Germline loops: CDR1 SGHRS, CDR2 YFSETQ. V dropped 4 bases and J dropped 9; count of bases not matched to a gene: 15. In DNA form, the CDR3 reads TGCGCCAGCAGCCGGACCGGACAGGGAGAAAACAGTGAGCAGTTCTTC. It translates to CASSRTGQGENSEQFF.

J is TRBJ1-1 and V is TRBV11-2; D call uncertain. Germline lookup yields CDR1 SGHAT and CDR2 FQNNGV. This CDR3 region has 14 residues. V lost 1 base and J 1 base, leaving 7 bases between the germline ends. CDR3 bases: TGTGCCAGCAGCTTAGGATCGGGGAACACTGAAGCTTTCTTT. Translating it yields CASSLGSGNTEAFF.

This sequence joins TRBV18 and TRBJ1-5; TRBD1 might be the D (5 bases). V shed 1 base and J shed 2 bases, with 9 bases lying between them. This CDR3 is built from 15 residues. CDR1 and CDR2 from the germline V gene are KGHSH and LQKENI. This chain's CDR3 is CASSPQGNRNQPQHF. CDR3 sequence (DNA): TGTGCCAGCTCACCACAGGGGAACCGCAATCAGCCCCAGCATTTT.

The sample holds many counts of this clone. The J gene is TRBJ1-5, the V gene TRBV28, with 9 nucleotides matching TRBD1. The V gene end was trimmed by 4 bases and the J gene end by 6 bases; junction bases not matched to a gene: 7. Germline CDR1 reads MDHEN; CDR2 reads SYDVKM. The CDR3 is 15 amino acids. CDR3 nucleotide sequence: TGTGCCAGCAGTTGGACAGGGGACGGTGGTCAGCCCCAGCATTTT. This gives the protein CASSWTGDGGQPQHF.

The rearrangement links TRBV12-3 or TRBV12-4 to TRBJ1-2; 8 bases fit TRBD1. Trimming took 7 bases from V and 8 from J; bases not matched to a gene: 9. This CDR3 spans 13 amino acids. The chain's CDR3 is CASKADRGGGYTF. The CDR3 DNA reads TGTGCCAGCAAAGCCGACAGGGGCGGCGGCTACACCTTC.

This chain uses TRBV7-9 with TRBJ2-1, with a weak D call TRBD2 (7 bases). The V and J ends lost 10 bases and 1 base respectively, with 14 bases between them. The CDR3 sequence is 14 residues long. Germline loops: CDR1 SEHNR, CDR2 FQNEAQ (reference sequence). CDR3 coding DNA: TGTGCCACCGCGGGGGCTAAGTCCTACAATGAGCAGTTCTTC. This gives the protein CATAGAKSYNEQFF.

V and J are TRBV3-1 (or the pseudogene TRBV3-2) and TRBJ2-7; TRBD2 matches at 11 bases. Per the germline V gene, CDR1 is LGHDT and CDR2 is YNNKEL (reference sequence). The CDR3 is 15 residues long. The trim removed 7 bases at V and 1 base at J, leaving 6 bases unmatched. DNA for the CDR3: TGTGCCAGCAAACTAGCGGGGGCACAATCCTACGAGCAGTACTTC. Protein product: CASKLAGAQSYEQYF.

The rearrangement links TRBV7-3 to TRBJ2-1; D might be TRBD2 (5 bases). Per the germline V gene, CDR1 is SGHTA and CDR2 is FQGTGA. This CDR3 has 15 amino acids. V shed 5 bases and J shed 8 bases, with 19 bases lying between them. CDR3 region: CASSIGLSSWDEQFF. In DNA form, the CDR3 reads TGTGCCAGCAGCATCGGACTGAGTAGTTGGGATGAGCAGTTCTTC.

CDR3 region: CASSSTGKAPLHF. As DNA, the CDR3 is TGTGCTAGTTCTTCGACAGGGAAGGCACCCCTCCACTTT. J is TRBJ1-6 and V is TRBV12-5, with 7 bases aligning to TRBD1. Germline V gene data show CDR1 as LGHNT and CDR2 as FRNRAP. This CDR3 comprises 13 residues. The V segment lost 8 bases and the J segment 11 bases; nucleotides outside the gene matches: 9.

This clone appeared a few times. The CDR3 DNA reads TGTGCCAGCAGCCACCAAAGCGGGGGATTAGATACGCAGTATTTT. It encodes CASSHQSGGLDTQYF. This chain links TRBV5-6 with TRBJ2-3; 8 bases fit TRBD2. Trimming at V came to 4 bases and at J to 5 bases, leaving 9 bases not matched to a gene. The CDR3 runs to 15 residues. The germline V gene encodes CDR1 SGHDT and CDR2 YYEEEE.

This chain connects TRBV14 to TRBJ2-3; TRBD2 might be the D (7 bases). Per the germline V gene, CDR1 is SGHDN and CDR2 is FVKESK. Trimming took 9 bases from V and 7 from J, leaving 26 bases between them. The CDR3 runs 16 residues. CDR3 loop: CARLLKEGGGLNTQYF. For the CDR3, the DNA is TGTGCCAGATTACTAAAGGAGGGGGGGGGCCTAAATACGCAGTATTTT.

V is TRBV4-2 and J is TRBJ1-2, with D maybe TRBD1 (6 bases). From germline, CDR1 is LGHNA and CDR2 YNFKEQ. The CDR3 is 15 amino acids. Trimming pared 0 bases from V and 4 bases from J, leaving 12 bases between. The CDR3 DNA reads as TGTGCCAGCAGCCAAGAACGGAAAGGGGGCTATGGCTACACCTTC. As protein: CASSQERKGGYGYTF.